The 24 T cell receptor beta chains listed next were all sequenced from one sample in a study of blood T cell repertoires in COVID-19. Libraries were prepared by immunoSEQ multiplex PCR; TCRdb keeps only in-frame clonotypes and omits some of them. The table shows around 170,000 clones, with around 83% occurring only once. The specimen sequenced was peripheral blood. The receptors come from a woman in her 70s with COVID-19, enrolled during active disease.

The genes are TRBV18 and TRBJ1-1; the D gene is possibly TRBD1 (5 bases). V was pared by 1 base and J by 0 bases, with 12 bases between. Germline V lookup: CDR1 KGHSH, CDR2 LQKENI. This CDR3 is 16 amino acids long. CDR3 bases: TGTGCCAGCTCACCACTTCCCCAGGGTTTGAACACTGAAGCTTTCTTT. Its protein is CASSPLPQGLNTEAFF.

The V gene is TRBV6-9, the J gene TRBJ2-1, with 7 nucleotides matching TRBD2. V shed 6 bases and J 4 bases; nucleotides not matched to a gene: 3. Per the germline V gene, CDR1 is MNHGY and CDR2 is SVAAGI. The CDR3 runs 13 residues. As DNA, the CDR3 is TGTGCCAGCAGACTAGCGCCGTACAATGAGCAGTTCTTC. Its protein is CASRLAPYNEQFF.

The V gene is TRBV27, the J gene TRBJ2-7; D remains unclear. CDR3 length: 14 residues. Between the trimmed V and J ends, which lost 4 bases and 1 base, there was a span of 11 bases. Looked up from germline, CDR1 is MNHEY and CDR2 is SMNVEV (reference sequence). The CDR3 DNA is TGTGCCAGCAGTTACCGGGTTGCATCCTACGAGCAGTACTTC. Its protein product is CASSYRVASYEQYF.

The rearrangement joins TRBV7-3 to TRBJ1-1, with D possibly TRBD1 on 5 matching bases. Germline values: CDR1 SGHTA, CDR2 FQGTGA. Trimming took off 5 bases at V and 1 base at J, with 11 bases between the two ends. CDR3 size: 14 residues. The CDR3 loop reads CASSQGSRNTEAFF. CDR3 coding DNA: TGTGCCAGCAGCCAGGGTAGCCGGAACACTGAAGCTTTCTTT. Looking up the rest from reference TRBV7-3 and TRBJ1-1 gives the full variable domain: GAGVSQTPSNKVTEKGKYVELRCDPISGHTALYWYRQSLGQGPEFLIYFQGTGAADDSGLPNDRFFAVRPEGSVSTLKIQRTERGDSAVYLCASSQGSRNTEAFFGQGTRLTVV.

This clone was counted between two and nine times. The DNA of the CDR3 is TGCAGTGCACAGGGGACCTACGAGCAGTACTTC. Protein sequence: CSAQGTYEQYF. The genes are TRBV20-1 and TRBJ2-7, with TRBD1 identical over 7 bases. Germline-derived CDR1 and CDR2 are DFQATT and SNEGSKA (reference sequence). V lost 6 bases and J lost 2; bases outside the gene matches: 1. The CDR3 has 11 residues.

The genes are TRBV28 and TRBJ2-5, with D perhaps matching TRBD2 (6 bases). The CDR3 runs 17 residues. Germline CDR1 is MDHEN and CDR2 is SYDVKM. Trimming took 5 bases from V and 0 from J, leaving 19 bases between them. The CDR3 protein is CASSPLLPSAHQETQYF. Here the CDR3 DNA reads TGTGCCAGCAGTCCGTTACTGCCTAGCGCGCACCAAGAGACCCAGTACTTC.

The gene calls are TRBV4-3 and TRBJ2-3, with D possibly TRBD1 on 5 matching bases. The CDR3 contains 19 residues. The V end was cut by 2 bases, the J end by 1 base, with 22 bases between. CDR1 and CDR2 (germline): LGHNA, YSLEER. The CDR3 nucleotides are TGCGCCAGCAGCCAATATTCGGCAGGGTCACCTTGGGGCACAGATACGCAGTATTTT. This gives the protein CASSQYSAGSPWGTDTQYF.

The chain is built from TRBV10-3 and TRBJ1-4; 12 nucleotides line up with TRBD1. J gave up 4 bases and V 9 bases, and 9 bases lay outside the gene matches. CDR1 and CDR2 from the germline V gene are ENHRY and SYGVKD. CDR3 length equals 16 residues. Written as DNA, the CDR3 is TGTGCCATTTCCCCTGGGACAGGGGGCTTTAATGAAAAACTGTTTTTT. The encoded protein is CAISPGTGGFNEKLFF.

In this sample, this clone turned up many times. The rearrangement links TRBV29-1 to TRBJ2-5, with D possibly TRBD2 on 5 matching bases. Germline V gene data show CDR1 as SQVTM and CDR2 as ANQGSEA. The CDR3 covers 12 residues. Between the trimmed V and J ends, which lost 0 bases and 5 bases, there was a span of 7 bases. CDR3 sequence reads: CSVEEGGETQYF. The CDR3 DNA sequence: TGCAGCGTTGAAGAGGGCGGGGAGACCCAGTACTTC.

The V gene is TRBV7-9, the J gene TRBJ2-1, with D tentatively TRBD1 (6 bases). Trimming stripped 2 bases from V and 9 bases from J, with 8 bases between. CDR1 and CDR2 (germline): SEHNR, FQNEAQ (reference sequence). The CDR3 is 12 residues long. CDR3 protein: CASSLTGSEQFF. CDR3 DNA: TGTGCCAGCAGCTTAACAGGGAGTGAGCAGTTCTTC.

This chain's CDR3 is CASSARDSSYNEQFF. CDR3 sequence (DNA): TGTGCCAGCAGCGCCCGGGACAGCTCCTACAATGAGCAGTTCTTC. This rearrangement joins TRBV5-4 to TRBJ2-1; 7 bases fit TRBD1. This CDR3 has 15 residues. Looked up from germline, CDR1 is SGHNT and CDR2 is YYREEE (reference sequence). Trimming cost V 4 bases and J 0 bases; bases outside gene matches: 4.

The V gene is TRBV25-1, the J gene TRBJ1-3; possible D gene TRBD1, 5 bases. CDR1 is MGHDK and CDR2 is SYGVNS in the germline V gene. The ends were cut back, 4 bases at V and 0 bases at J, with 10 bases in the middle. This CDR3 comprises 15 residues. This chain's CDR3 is CASSAGRLSGNTIYF. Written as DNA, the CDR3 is TGTGCCAGCAGTGCAGGGAGGCTCTCTGGAAACACCATATATTTT.

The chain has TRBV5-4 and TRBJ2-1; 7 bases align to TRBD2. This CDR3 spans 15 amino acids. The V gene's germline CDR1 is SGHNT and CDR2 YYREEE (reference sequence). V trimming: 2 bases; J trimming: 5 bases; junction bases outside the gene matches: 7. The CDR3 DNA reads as TGTGCCAGCAGCTTTCGGCTAGCGGACCACAATGAGCAGTTCTTC. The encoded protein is CASSFRLADHNEQFF. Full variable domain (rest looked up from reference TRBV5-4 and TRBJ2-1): ETGVTQSPTHLIKTRGQQVTLRCSSQSGHNTVSWYQQALGQGPQFIFQYYREEENGRGNFPPRFSGLQFPNYSSELNVNALELDDSALYLCASSFRLADHNEQFFGPGTRLTVL.

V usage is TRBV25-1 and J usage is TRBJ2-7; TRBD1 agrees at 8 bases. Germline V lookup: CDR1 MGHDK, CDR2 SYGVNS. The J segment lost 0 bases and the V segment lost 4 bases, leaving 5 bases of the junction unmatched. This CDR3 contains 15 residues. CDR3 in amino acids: CASSGTTGVSYEQYF. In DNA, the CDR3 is TGTGCCAGCAGTGGAACGACAGGGGTCTCCTACGAGCAGTACTTC.

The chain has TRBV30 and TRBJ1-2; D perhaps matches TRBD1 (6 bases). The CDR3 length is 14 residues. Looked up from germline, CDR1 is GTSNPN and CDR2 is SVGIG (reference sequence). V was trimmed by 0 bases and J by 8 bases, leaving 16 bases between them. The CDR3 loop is CAWSVVGGAGGYTF. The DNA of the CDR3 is TGTGCCTGGAGTGTAGTTGGGGGGGCTGGCGGCTACACCTTC.

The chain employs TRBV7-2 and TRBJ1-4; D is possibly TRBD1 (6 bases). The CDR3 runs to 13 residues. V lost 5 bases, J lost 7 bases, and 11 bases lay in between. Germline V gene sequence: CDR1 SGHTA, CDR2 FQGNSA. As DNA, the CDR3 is TGTGCCAGCAGCCCAAGGGGGAGTGAAAAACTGTTTTTT. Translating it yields CASSPRGSEKLFF.

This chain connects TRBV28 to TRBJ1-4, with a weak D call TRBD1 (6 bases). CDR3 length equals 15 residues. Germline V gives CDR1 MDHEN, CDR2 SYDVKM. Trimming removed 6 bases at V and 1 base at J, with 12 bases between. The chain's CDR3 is CASRHQQGTNEKLFF. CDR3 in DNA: TGTGCCAGCAGACACCAACAGGGAACTAATGAAAAACTGTTTTTT.

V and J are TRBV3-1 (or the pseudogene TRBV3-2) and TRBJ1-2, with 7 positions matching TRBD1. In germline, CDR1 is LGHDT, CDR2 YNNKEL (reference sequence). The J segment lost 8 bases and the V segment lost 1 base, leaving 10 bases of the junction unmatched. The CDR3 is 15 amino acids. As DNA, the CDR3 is TGTGCCAGCAGCCAAGGACAGGGAAAGTCGGACGGCTACACCTTC. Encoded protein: CASSQGQGKSDGYTF.

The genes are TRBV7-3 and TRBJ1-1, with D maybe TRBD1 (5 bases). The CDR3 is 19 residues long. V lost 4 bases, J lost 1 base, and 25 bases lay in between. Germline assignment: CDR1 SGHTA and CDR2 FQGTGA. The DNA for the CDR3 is TGTGCCAGCAGCTCCCAGCCTGGGGCTTTCGAGGAAGGGAACACTGAAGCTTTCTTT. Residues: CASSSQPGAFEEGNTEAFF.

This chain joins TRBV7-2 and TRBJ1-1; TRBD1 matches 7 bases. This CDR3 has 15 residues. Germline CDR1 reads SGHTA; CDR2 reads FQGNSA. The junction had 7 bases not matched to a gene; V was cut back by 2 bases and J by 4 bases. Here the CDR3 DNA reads TGTGCCAGCAGCTTACAAAAGGGGGCTGGCACTGAAGCTTTCTTT. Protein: CASSLQKGAGTEAFF.

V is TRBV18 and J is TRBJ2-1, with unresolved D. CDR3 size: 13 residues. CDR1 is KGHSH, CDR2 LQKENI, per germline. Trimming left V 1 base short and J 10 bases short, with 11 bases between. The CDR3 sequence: CASSPQPAREQFF. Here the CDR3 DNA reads TGTGCCAGCTCACCACAGCCCGCTCGAGAGCAGTTCTTC.

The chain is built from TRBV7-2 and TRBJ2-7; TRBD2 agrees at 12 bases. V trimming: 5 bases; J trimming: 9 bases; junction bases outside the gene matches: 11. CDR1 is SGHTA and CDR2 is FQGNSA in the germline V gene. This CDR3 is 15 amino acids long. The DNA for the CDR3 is TGTGCCAGCAGCCCGGGACTAGCGGGCCCAAGACCGCAGTACTTC. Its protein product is CASSPGLAGPRPQYF.

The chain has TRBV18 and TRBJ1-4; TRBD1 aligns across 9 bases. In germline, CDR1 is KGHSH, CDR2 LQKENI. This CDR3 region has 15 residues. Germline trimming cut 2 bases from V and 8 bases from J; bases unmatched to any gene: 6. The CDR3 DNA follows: TGTGCCAGCTCACCAACAGGGGGCGATGACGAAAAACTGTTTTTT. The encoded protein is CASSPTGGDDEKLFF.

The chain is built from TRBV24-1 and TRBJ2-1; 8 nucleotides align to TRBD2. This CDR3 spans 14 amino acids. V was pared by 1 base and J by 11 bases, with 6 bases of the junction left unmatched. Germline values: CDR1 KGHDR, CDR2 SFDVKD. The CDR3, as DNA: TGTGCCACCAGTGATTTCCGGACTAGCCGACAGCAGTTCTTC. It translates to CATSDFRTSRQQFF.